The clone carrying this T cell receptor (beta chain) was observed a few times. Its antigen is not identified. This may arise from a read error, as a much more abundant clone is one base away. The same CDR3 can be traced to other DNA sequences in this sample. V was clipped by 3 bases and J by 3 bases, with 0 bases between them. CDR1 and CDR2 (germline): SGHAT, FQNNGV. The CDR3 contains 11 residues. The source of the sample is a study of beta chain features in type 1 diabetes. Study-wide background: All of the samples together had over 90 million sorted cells examined. Study-wide points: Highly expressing activated T cells could be over-counted with a cDNA template. HLA effects on TCRB rearrangement stayed unresolved here.

Expressed TCRB transcripts were sequenced after all isolated RNA was converted to cDNA. Method: immunoSEQ multiplex PCR; TCRdb's copy keeps in-frame clones and lacks some. This sample has 900,000 or so clones; about 17% occur once, and the top ten carry about 0.025%. This rearrangement joins TRBV11-2 to TRBJ2-1; no definite D call. Sequenced input: naive CD4+ T cells from blood. This receptor was obtained from a woman younger than 30 in good health. The CDR3 loop reads CASSFYNEQFF. The CDR3 nucleotides are TGTGCCAGCAGCTTCTACAATGAGCAGTTCTTC.